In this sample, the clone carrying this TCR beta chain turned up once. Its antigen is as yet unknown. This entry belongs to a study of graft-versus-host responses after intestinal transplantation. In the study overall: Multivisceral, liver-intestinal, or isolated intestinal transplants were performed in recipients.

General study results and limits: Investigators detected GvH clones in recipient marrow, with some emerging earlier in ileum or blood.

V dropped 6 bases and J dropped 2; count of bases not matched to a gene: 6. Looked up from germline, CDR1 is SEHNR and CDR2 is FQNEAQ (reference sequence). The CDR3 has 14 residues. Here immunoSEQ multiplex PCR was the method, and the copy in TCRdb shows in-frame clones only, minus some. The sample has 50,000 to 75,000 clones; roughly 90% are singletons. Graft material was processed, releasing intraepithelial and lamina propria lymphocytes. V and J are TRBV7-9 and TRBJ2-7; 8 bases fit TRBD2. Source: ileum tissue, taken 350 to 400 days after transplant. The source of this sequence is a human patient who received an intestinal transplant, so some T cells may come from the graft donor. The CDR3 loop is CASRPGLGTYEQYF. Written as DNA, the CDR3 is TGTGCCAGCAGGCCGGGACTAGGGACCTACGAGCAGTACTTC. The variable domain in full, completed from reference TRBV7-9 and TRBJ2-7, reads DTGVSQNPRHKITKRGQNVTFRCDPISEHNRLYWYRQTLGQGPEFLTYFQNEAQLEKSRLLSDRFSAERPKGSFSTLEIQRTEQGDSAMYLCASRPGLGTYEQYFGPGTRLTVT.